One and the same sample provided the 23 T cell receptor beta chains below, sequenced in a study of CD8+ T cells in alopecia areata. Extraction and reverse transcription of RNA yielded cDNA as the sequencing template. Here immunoSEQ multiplex PCR was the method, and the copy in TCRdb shows in-frame clones only, minus some. The sample holds approximately 210,000 clones, about 65% seen once. Described treatment: oral pan-JAK inhibitor, 5-10 mg twice daily. The sample here was CD4+ T cells sorted from blood, taken around week 50, from a patient treated with tofacitinib. The receptors originated from a human donor with alopecia areata.

The rearrangement links TRBV2 to TRBJ1-1; D gene uncertain. The CDR3 extends over 11 amino acids. CDR1 SNHLY and CDR2 FYNNEI come from the germline V gene. V was trimmed by 5 bases and J by 7 bases, leaving 8 bases between them. The CDR3 sequence: CASSTTFEAFF. The CDR3 DNA sequence: TGTGCCAGCAGTACAACATTTGAAGCTTTCTTT.

This clone was recorded once. This chain uses TRBV5-6 with TRBJ1-1; D ambiguous. The V end was cut by 0 bases, the J end by 0 bases, with 3 bases between. From germline, CDR1 is SGHDT and CDR2 YYEEEE. This CDR3 is 13 amino acids long. CDR3 loop: CASSLAVNTEAFF. CDR3 nucleotides: TGTGCCAGCAGCTTGGCAGTGAACACTGAAGCTTTCTTT.

This clone was detected only a few times. The chain employs TRBV30 and TRBJ1-1, with 7 bases lining up with TRBD1. The CDR3 contains 14 residues. Trimming removed 3 bases from V and 11 bases from J; junction bases left unmatched: 15. Germline loops: CDR1 GTSNPN, CDR2 SVGIG (reference sequence). The CDR3 spells CAWRPLDRVLVAFF. The CDR3 bases are TGTGCCTGGAGGCCCCTCGACAGGGTTTTAGTGGCTTTCTTT.

The V and J genes are TRBV7-9 and TRBJ2-7, with 10 nucleotides matching TRBD1. This CDR3 is 15 amino acids long. Trimming removed 2 bases from V and 7 bases from J; junction bases left unmatched: 8. CDR1 and CDR2 (germline): SEHNR, FQNEAQ (reference sequence). Here the CDR3 DNA reads TGTGCCAGCAGCTTAACCGCGGACAGGGGGAGTGAGCAGTACTTC. Translated, it gives CASSLTADRGSEQYF.

The chain carries TRBV29-1 and TRBJ1-1, with 9 bases matching TRBD1. The germline V gene has CDR1 SQVTM and CDR2 ANQGSEA. Losses at the gene ends were 7 bases for V and 1 base for J; bases not matched to a gene: 10. This CDR3 is built from 15 residues. CDR3 protein: CSGRKQGAPNTEAFF. In nucleotides, the CDR3 is TGCAGCGGGAGGAAACAGGGGGCCCCGAACACTGAAGCTTTCTTT.

This clone is a singleton in its sample. Here the CDR3 reads CASSLEAWAVQYF. The CDR3 DNA reads as TGCGCCAGCAGCTTGGAAGCTTGGGCAGTCCAGTACTTC. V and J are TRBV5-1 and TRBJ2-7; no clear D. Trimming shortened V by 0 bases and J by 10 bases, and 14 bases separated the two germline ends. Germline CDR1 is SGHRS and CDR2 is YFSETQ. The CDR3 length is 13 residues.

The chain links TRBV4-3 to TRBJ1-5; no definite D call. The CDR3 sequence is 13 residues long. Per germline, CDR1 LGHNA and CDR2 YSLEER. The germline V and J ends were trimmed by 0 bases and 9 bases, with 9 bases remaining between them. The CDR3 sequence is CASSQEVRRPQHF. CDR3 DNA sequence: TGCGCCAGCAGCCAAGAAGTCCGACGGCCCCAGCATTTT.

The chain carries TRBV29-1 and TRBJ2-3; D unresolved. Looked up from germline, CDR1 is SQVTM and CDR2 is ANQGSEA. There are 12 residues in the CDR3. V dropped 7 bases and J dropped 4 bases, with 12 bases sitting between them. CDR3 sequence: CSAAPGPDTQYF. The CDR3 DNA sequence: TGCAGCGCCGCCCCGGGCCCAGATACGCAGTATTTT.

The chain couples TRBV29-1 to TRBJ2-7, with 9 nucleotides matching TRBD2. J lost 4 bases, V lost 6 bases, and 13 bases had no gene match. The CDR3 contains 15 residues. Germline V CDR1 and CDR2: SQVTM, ANQGSEA. CDR3 sequence reads: CSVKKRLAGSYEQYF. The CDR3, as DNA: TGCAGCGTAAAAAAGAGGCTAGCGGGGTCATACGAGCAGTACTTC.

In this sample, this clone turned up a few times. The CDR3 spells CASSLSYRGQETQYF. CDR3 DNA sequence: TGTGCCAGCAGTTTATCCTACAGGGGGCAGGAGACCCAGTACTTC. V gene TRBV28 combines with J gene TRBJ2-5; 9 bases are a match to TRBD1. Trimming removed 1 base from V and 5 bases from J; junction bases left unmatched: 5. The germline CDR1 and CDR2 sequences are MDHEN and SYDVKM. CDR3 size: 15 residues.

This rearrangement joins TRBV7-2 to TRBJ2-2, with D maybe TRBD1 (5 bases). Trimming removed 4 bases from V and 5 bases from J, with 11 bases in between. Germline V gene sequence: CDR1 SGHTA, CDR2 FQGNSA. The CDR3 is made up of 14 amino acids. CDR3 DNA sequence: TGTGCCAGCAGCTACAGCAGGGAAACCGGGGAGCTGTTTTTT. Amino acids: CASSYSRETGELFF.

The chain couples TRBV19 to TRBJ1-5; the D gene is possibly TRBD1 (5 bases). CDR1 is LNHDA, CDR2 SQIVND, per germline (reference sequence). V was clipped by 7 bases and J by 13 bases, with 17 bases between them. The CDR3 runs 12 residues. The DNA of the CDR3 is TGTGCCAGTACCACCAACTCGGGACCTCAGCATTTT. Translated: CASTTNSGPQHF. Based on the CDR3 plus reference TRBV19 and TRBJ1-5, the full variable domain is DGGITQSPKYLFRKEGQNVTLSCEQNLNHDAMYWYRQDPGQGLRLIYYSQIVNDFQKGDIAEGYSVSREKKESFPLTVTSAQKNPTAFYLCASTTNSGPQHFGDGTRLSIL.

The chain joins TRBV7-9 to TRBJ1-2; D possibly corresponds to TRBD1 (6 bases). Germline V gene sequence: CDR1 SEHNR, CDR2 FQNEAQ (reference sequence). The CDR3 totals 13 residues. The ends were cut back, 5 bases at V and 2 bases at J, with 9 bases in the middle. CDR3 in DNA: TGTGCCAGCAGCCAACAGGGCAACTATGGCTACACCTTC. Encoded protein: CASSQQGNYGYTF.

V and J are TRBV9 and TRBJ1-1; D might be TRBD1 (5 bases). This CDR3 region has 15 residues. V was shortened by 0 bases and J by 1 base, with 10 bases between the two germline ends. CDR1 is SGDLS, CDR2 YYNGEE, per germline. The CDR3: CASSVVRGPNTEAFF. The CDR3 DNA is TGTGCCAGCAGCGTAGTTCGGGGCCCGAACACTGAAGCTTTCTTT. The full variable domain, with the rest looked up from reference TRBV9 and TRBJ1-1, is DSGVTQTPKHLITATGQRVTLRCSPRSGDLSVYWYQQSLDQGLQFLIQYYNGEERAKGNILERFSAQQFPDLHSELNLSSLELGDSALYFCASSVVRGPNTEAFFGQGTRLTVV.

J is TRBJ2-6 and V is TRBV29-1; the D is unclear. Germline assignment: CDR1 SQVTM and CDR2 ANQGSEA. This CDR3 spans 17 amino acids. Trimming took 0 bases from V and 0 from J, leaving 12 bases between them. DNA of the CDR3: TGCAGCGTTGAAGAGGTTAGGGCGGACTCTGGGGCCAACGTCCTGACTTTC. Protein: CSVEEVRADSGANVLTF.

V gene TRBV30 combines with J gene TRBJ1-6; D possibly corresponds to TRBD1 (5 bases). The CDR3 consists of 14 residues. Germline V gene data show CDR1 as GTSNPN and CDR2 as SVGIG (reference sequence). Trimming shortened V by 3 bases and J by 5 bases, and 11 bases separated the two germline ends. Here the CDR3 DNA reads TGTGCCTGGAGCTCCCCAGGGAATAATTCACCCCTCCACTTT. This codes for CAWSSPGNNSPLHF.

The chain recombines TRBV29-1 with TRBJ1-5; D perhaps matches TRBD1 (5 bases). V lost 5 bases and J lost 3, with 14 bases in between. The CDR3 has 14 amino acids. Germline CDR1 reads SQVTM; CDR2 reads ANQGSEA. CDR3 region: CSVHIPGANQPQHF. The CDR3 DNA is TGCAGCGTTCACATTCCCGGGGCCAATCAGCCCCAGCATTTT. Filled out from reference TRBV29-1 and TRBJ1-5, the complete variable domain reads SAVISQKPSRDICQRGTSLTIQCQVDSQVTMMFWYRQQPGQSLTLIATANQGSEATYESGFVIDKFPISRPNLTFSTLTVSNMSPEDSSIYLCSVHIPGANQPQHFGDGTRLSIL.

This clone showed up just once. This rearrangement joins TRBV29-1 to TRBJ1-5; perhaps TRBD1 as D (5 bases). Germline lookup yields CDR1 SQVTM and CDR2 ANQGSEA. There are 13 residues in the CDR3. The V gene lost 2 bases and the J gene lost 6 bases, with 11 bases spanning the gap. CDR3 nucleotide sequence: TGCAGCGTTGAACAGGGAAAAGGTCAGCCCCAGCATTTT. Translation gives CSVEQGKGQPQHF.

This chain links TRBV7-2 with TRBJ1-1; D gene ambiguous. The ends were cut back, 5 bases at V and 5 bases at J, with 15 bases in the middle. Looked up from germline, CDR1 is SGHTA and CDR2 is FQGNSA. This CDR3 region has 14 residues. The CDR3 loop reads CASSQPTRRTEAFF. The CDR3 region has the DNA TGTGCCAGCAGCCAACCGACCCGAAGGACTGAAGCTTTCTTT.

There are a few counts of this clone. The V call is TRBV5-6, the J call TRBJ2-5; possibly TRBD1 for D (5 bases). V lost 4 bases and J 4 bases, leaving 17 bases between the germline ends. From germline, CDR1 is SGHDT and CDR2 YYEEEE. The CDR3 runs to 15 residues. CDR3 amino acids: CASSQPQGSSETQYF. CDR3 in DNA: TGTGCCAGCAGCCAACCCCAGGGTTCGTCAGAGACCCAGTACTTC.

The rearrangement joins TRBV4-1 to TRBJ1-2; 10 nucleotides line up with TRBD1. CDR1 is MGHRA, CDR2 YSYEKL, per germline. CDR3 length: 17 residues. V lost 0 bases, J lost 2 bases, and 6 bases stayed unmatched. CDR3 sequence (DNA): TGCGCCAGCAGCCAAGACTGGGGGACAGGGGCCAACTATGGCTACACCTTC. Its protein is CASSQDWGTGANYGYTF.

Of note for this clone: The same CDR3 is also encoded by other DNA sequences in this sample. The chain is built from TRBV30 and TRBJ1-1; 7 bases agree with TRBD1. The CDR3 totals 13 residues. From germline, CDR1 is GTSNPN and CDR2 SVGIG (reference sequence). Trimming at V came to 1 base and at J to 1 base, leaving 0 bases not matched to a gene. The CDR3 region is CAWSGQGNTEAFF. The CDR3 DNA reads TGTGCCTGGAGTGGACAGGGGAACACTGAAGCTTTCTTT.

The chain recombines TRBV4-3 with TRBJ1-6, with D unresolved. The V and J ends lost 0 bases and 4 bases respectively, with 7 bases between them. Germline V gene data show CDR1 as LGHNA and CDR2 as YSLEER. The length of the CDR3 is 15 residues. The CDR3 here is CASSQDTQYNSPLHF. The DNA of the CDR3 is TGCGCCAGCAGCCAAGATACACAGTATAATTCACCCCTCCACTTT.